One T cell receptor (beta chain) is described in this entry. Its specificity is unknown. This record comes from a study of T cells after yellow fever vaccination. Whole-study findings and limits: Among primary-vaccination clones, most reappeared after the booster, at approximately 97% for CD4 and around 91% for CD8. When the response was secondary, it was weaker but reached its peak faster, day 5 versus 15.

TCRdb reprocessed the 5' RACE reads with MiXCR, giving one entry per CDR3 protein. The sample yields roughly 400,000 distinct CDR3 sequences, roughly a sixth seen once. Trimming cost V 6 bases and J 4 bases; bases outside gene matches: 4. Germline loops: CDR1 MGHRA, CDR2 YSYEKL. The CDR3 loop spans 14 amino acids. This TCR was sampled from a man aged 18 to 35 who received the YFV17D yellow fever vaccine. This chain connects TRBV4-1 to TRBJ2-5; 11 bases fit TRBD2. The specimen comprised PBMCs, sampled before the yellow fever booster vaccination. In DNA form, the CDR3 reads TGCGCCAGCAGTATAGCGGGGGGGTTAGAGACCCAGTACTTC. As protein: CASSIAGGLETQYF.